The 13 T cell receptor beta chains below come from one sample, sequenced in a study of PD-1 blockade in classical Hodgkin lymphoma. Libraries were prepared by immunoSEQ multiplex PCR; TCRdb keeps only in-frame clonotypes and omits some of them. The table has around 45,000 clones, around three quarters seen once. Every patient was affected by relapse after autologous stem cell transplantation, while exposure to brentuximab vedotin was not uniform. The starting material was peripheral blood mononuclear cells (PBMCs), obtained before the second cycle of nivolumab. Source of these receptors: a human donor with classical Hodgkin lymphoma.

This chain uses TRBV7-2 with TRBJ1-5, with 10 nucleotides matching TRBD1. The CDR3 covers 18 residues. Germline CDR1 reads SGHTA; CDR2 reads FQGNSA. Trimming removed 0 bases from V and 2 bases from J; junction bases left unmatched: 7. Written as DNA, the CDR3 is TGTGCCAGCAGCTTAGCCTGGAGACAGGGGGCGGGCAATCAGCCCCAGCATTTT. It encodes CASSLAWRQGAGNQPQHF.

A word on this clone: In the same sample, other DNA sequences code for this CDR3. This chain joins TRBV6-5 and TRBJ1-3, with TRBD1 as a possible D gene (6 bases). The CDR3 length is 15 residues. Trimming took off 2 bases at V and 3 bases at J, with 11 bases between the two ends. Germline-derived CDR1 and CDR2 are MNHEY and SVGAGI. DNA of the CDR3: TGTGCCAGCAGTTACGGGGGGGCCGTTGGAAACACCATATATTTT. Protein product: CASSYGGAVGNTIYF.

CDR3 protein: CASSQRGGAEQETQYF. The CDR3 nucleotides are TGTGCCAGCAGCCAGCGAGGGGGAGCGGAGCAAGAGACCCAGTACTTC. The chain links TRBV11-2 to TRBJ2-5, with D perhaps TRBD1 (6 bases). Germline CDR1 is SGHAT and CDR2 is FQNNGV. V was clipped by 5 bases and J by 2 bases, with 18 bases between them. The CDR3 spans 16 residues.

This clone has just one count. The rearrangement links TRBV29-1 to TRBJ1-2; 9 bases line up with TRBD1. V was clipped by 6 bases and J by 4 bases; unmatched bases: 6. Looked up from germline, CDR1 is SQVTM and CDR2 is ANQGSEA. The CDR3 sequence is 13 residues long. The CDR3 coding sequence is TGCAGCGTGGGGGACAGGGAGGGCTATGGCTACACCTTC. It yields the protein CSVGDREGYGYTF.

The chain employs TRBV4-2 and TRBJ1-3; D ambiguous. Looked up from germline, CDR1 is LGHNA and CDR2 is YNFKEQ. The CDR3 has 16 amino acids. Trimming left V 4 bases short and J 6 bases short, with 19 bases between. Here the CDR3 DNA reads TGTGCCAGCAGCCGCGGACTGACCTCTGTCGAAAACACCATATATTTT. It specifies CASSRGLTSVENTIYF.

A few counts support this clone. The chain's CDR3 is CASKVRGRTRKGAEAFF. For the CDR3, the DNA is TGTGCCAGCAAGGTCAGGGGTAGAACCCGAAAGGGCGCTGAAGCTTTCTTT. The chain couples TRBV2 to TRBJ1-1; possibly TRBD1 for D (6 bases). The CDR3 is 17 residues long. V was trimmed by 7 bases and J by 6 bases, leaving 27 bases between them. Per the germline V gene, CDR1 is SNHLY and CDR2 is FYNNEI.

This clone has a handful of counts. This sequence joins TRBV4-3 and TRBJ2-7; perhaps TRBD2 as D (6 bases). Germline CDR1 is LGHNA and CDR2 is YSLEER. The CDR3 contains 16 residues. Trimming pared 1 base from V and 0 bases from J, leaving 13 bases between. The CDR3 region has the DNA TGCGCCAGCAGCCAAGGTACTGCGGGGAGCTCCTACGAGCAGTACTTC. Translated, it gives CASSQGTAGSSYEQYF.

The chain employs TRBV7-2 and TRBJ2-3, with 10 nucleotides matching TRBD2. CDR3 length: 15 amino acids. Germline V gene lookup returns CDR1 SGHTA and CDR2 FQGNSA. V lost 5 bases to trimming and J lost 6 bases; unmatched junction nucleotides: 8. DNA for the CDR3: TGTGCCAGCAGCCACCTGGCGGGACTAGCGGATACGCAGTATTTT. Translated, it gives CASSHLAGLADTQYF.

This sequence joins TRBV6-5 and TRBJ2-6; D remains ambiguous. Germline CDR1 is MNHEY and CDR2 is SVGAGI. This CDR3 comprises 13 residues. V was clipped by 2 bases and J by 6 bases, with 5 bases between them. CDR3 protein: CASSYIAANVLTF. The CDR3 DNA follows: TGTGCCAGCAGTTACATCGCGGCCAACGTCCTGACTTTC.

This clone has just a few counts. This chain links TRBV30 with TRBJ2-3; 7 bases line up with TRBD1. CDR3 size: 15 residues. The trim removed 2 bases at V and 0 bases at J, leaving 5 bases unmatched. The germline gives CDR1 GTSNPN, CDR2 SVGIG (reference sequence). The DNA of the CDR3 is TGTGCCTGGAGTAGGGGGACAGCCAGCACAGATACGCAGTATTTT. Translated, it gives CAWSRGTASTDTQYF.

This chain uses TRBV6-6 with TRBJ1-2; the D gene is possibly TRBD1 (5 bases). Looked up from germline, CDR1 is MNHNY and CDR2 is SVGAGI (reference sequence). V lost 4 bases and J lost 3, with 9 bases in between. This CDR3 spans 13 amino acids. The CDR3, as DNA: TGTGCCAGCAGTTCTACAGGTCACTATGGCTACACCTTC. Protein sequence: CASSSTGHYGYTF.

V usage is TRBV4-3 and J usage is TRBJ2-7; 13 positions match TRBD2. The CDR3 consists of 18 residues. Germline loops: CDR1 LGHNA, CDR2 YSLEER. Trimming took 0 bases from V and 5 from J; bases not matched to a gene: 10. Here the CDR3 DNA reads TGCGCCAGCAGCCAAGAAAGTGGACCGGGACTAGCGGGGCACGAGCAGTACTTC. It translates to CASSQESGPGLAGHEQYF.

The J gene is TRBJ2-7, the V gene TRBV5-6; TRBD1 is a possible D gene (6 bases). V lost 0 bases and J 2 bases, leaving 12 bases between the germline ends. Germline CDR1 SGHDT, CDR2 YYEEEE. The CDR3 runs to 15 residues. Written as DNA, the CDR3 is TGTGCCAGCAGCTTGGGAGGGACATCCACCTACGAGCAGTACTTC. It encodes CASSLGGTSTYEQYF.